A single sample is the source of the 5 T cell receptor beta chains below, sequenced in a study of blood T cell repertoires in COVID-19. Profiled with immunoSEQ multiplex PCR; TCRdb holds only in-frame clones, not every one. The table lists about 150,000 clones, 80% to 90% of them singletons. The specimen sequenced was peripheral blood. These receptors all stem from a woman in her seventies with acute or convalescent COVID-19.

The chain employs TRBV7-8 and TRBJ1-2; tentative D call: TRBD1 (6 bases). Looked up from germline, CDR1 is SGHVS and CDR2 is FQNEAQ. This CDR3 has 14 amino acids. V was pared by 5 bases and J by 2 bases, with 12 bases between. Here the CDR3 reads CASSSQGSNYGYTF. DNA of the CDR3: TGTGCCAGCAGCAGTCAGGGGTCCAACTATGGCTACACCTTC.

This rearrangement joins TRBV28 to TRBJ1-5, with D perhaps matching TRBD1 (6 bases). Trimming took off 3 bases at V and 1 base at J, with 13 bases between the two ends. This CDR3 contains 16 residues. Germline V gene data show CDR1 as MDHEN and CDR2 as SYDVKM. The CDR3 DNA reads as TGTGCCAGCAGTTTTTCGGGGGGCTTGAGCAATCAGCCCCAGCATTTT. This encodes CASSFSGGLSNQPQHF.

The chain couples TRBV3-1 (or the pseudogene TRBV3-2) to TRBJ1-2, with D hard to call. Germline V lookup: CDR1 LGHDT, CDR2 YNNKEL (reference sequence). This CDR3 has 12 amino acids. V lost 3 bases to trimming and J lost 3 bases, with 5 bases between them. CDR3 sequence: CASSQSDYGYTF. For the CDR3, the DNA is TGTGCCAGCAGCCAGAGTGACTATGGCTACACCTTC.

The chain uses TRBV7-8 and TRBJ2-5, with TRBD2 matching over 12 bases. The CDR3 spans 19 residues. Germline V gene sequence: CDR1 SGHVS, CDR2 FQNEAQ. V lost 5 bases to trimming and J lost 5 bases; unmatched junction nucleotides: 18. CDR3 in amino acids: CASSQQRLAGASPRETQYF. The CDR3 nucleotides read TGTGCCAGCAGCCAACAACGACTAGCGGGGGCCTCGCCACGGGAGACCCAGTACTTC.

V is TRBV7-8 and J is TRBJ1-5, with 10 bases fitting TRBD1. The CDR3 has 15 amino acids. Unmatched junction bases numbered 4, after V lost 1 base and J lost 7 bases. CDR1 and CDR2 (germline): SGHVS, FQNEAQ. DNA of the CDR3: TGTGCCAGCAGCTTAGGGACAGGGGGACGACAGCCCCAGCATTTT. This codes for CASSLGTGGRQPQHF.